Included here is one TCR beta chain sequence, with context. Only in-frame clones appear in the TCRdb table, and some are missing; sequencing was by immunoSEQ multiplex PCR. The data hold 40,000 to 45,000 clones, with around 92% observed a single time. The germline V gene encodes CDR1 SGHTA and CDR2 FQGNSA. The CDR3 runs 14 residues. J was trimmed by 3 bases and V by 5 bases; bases with no gene match: 3. This sample was included in a study of T cell changes during pregnancy in multiple sclerosis. The material sequenced was peripheral blood. The rearrangement links TRBV7-2 to TRBJ2-7, with TRBD2 matching 11 bases. The receptor comes from a female donor with multiple sclerosis, enrolled in a pregnancy study. In DNA, the CDR3 is TGTGCCAGCAGCCCGACTAGCGGGAACTACGAGCAGTACTTC. It encodes CASSPTSGNYEQYF.